This T cell receptor (beta chain) derives from a study of cytotoxic CD8 clonotypes in ibrutinib-treated CLL. Repertoires were generated with immunoSEQ multiplex PCR, while TCRdb's copy carries only in-frame clones and drops some. The sample yields thousands of clones, more than 70% seen once. This TCR was recovered from a human donor with chronic lymphocytic leukemia. This specimen consisted of PBMCs, obtained before ibrutinib treatment.

This chain's CDR3 is CAISEGQGAKYGYTF. In nucleotides, the CDR3 is TGTGCCATCAGTGAAGGACAGGGGGCGAAATATGGCTACACCTTC. This rearrangement joins TRBV10-3 to TRBJ1-2; 11 bases agree with TRBD1. The CDR3 loop spans 15 amino acids. Losses at the gene ends were 3 bases for V and 5 bases for J; bases not matched to a gene: 5. Germline V gives CDR1 ENHRY, CDR2 SYGVKD.